The source of this TCR beta chain is a study of kidney transplant recipient with SARS-CoV-2 infection (dated by TCRdb to the early 2020s). The instrument was an Illumina MiSeq. Profiling of the peripheral T cell repertoire targeted human TCRbeta genes. Per the original workflow: Beta-binomial modelling was applied to test for differential clonotype abundance so that variability over time was accounted for. Expanded clonotypes were checked against the ImmuneCODE reference database of SARS-CoV-2-associated TCRs and mapped to regions of the viral genome. Additional repertoire analyses were carried out for TRBV gene usage, CDR3 length, CDR3 amino acid overlap between time points, clonotype abundance distributions and Jaccard similarity. Using fastp at Q25 and MiXCR, TCRdb reprocessed the public reads and kept productive beta chains. A single entry per CDR3 protein holds the most common genes and DNA from its merged rows. TCRdb, not the original authors, processed these V and J calls. The sample table holds 250,000 or so distinct CDR3 sequences, of which about 30% were seen once. The biggest ten clones account for roughly 7.3% of the sample.

The time point tag for this specimen amounts to: pre-pandemic baseline sample and day 111 after first positive SARS-CoV-2 test. This clonotype appeared many times. Its cognate antigen has yet to be identified. No clone much larger than this one lies a single base away; base qualities are absent. V is cut by 2 bases and J by 8 bases, and the space between the germline ends is 10 bases. Including cysteine and phenylalanine, the CDR3 has 13 amino acids. Of all the DNA, just the CDR3 is kept, 39 bases in frame from base 1. Sequences SGHAT (CDR1) and FQDESV (CDR2) are obtained from the germline V gene (reference sequence).

The sequencing used a blood sample, collected at baseline and on roughly day 110 from a kidney transplant recipient. This clonotype was obtained from a male patient aged 30 to 39 who had COVID-19 and was a kidney transplant recipient. Following a transplant, some T lymphocytes may have been derived from the graft donor. The rearrangement combines TRBV11-1 with TRBJ2-4, with the D gene not clear enough to name. The encoded CDR3 is CASSLPGLDIQYF. The DNA is as follows: TGTGCCAGCAGCTTACCGGGTTTGGACATTCAGTACTTC.